These T cell receptor beta chains were read from a single sample in a study of blood T cell repertoires in COVID-19. TCRdb's copy holds only in-frame clones and misses some; the assay was immunoSEQ multiplex PCR. The sample includes some 310,000 clones, roughly nine tenths of them seen just once. The sequenced sample was PBMCs or T cells enriched from blood (not recorded which). These receptors were collected from a young woman who had recovered from COVID-19. CDR3s include the opening cysteine and the closing phenylalanine or tryptophan. Fields, in order: D gene, V gene, J gene, clone size, CDR3 DNA, CDR3 protein. The D gene is left open where the match is weak. Clone sizes are given selectively: once, few, many, or a class where the clone is expanded.

d_call: .; v_call: TRBV5-1; j_call: TRBJ2-7; clone_size: .; cdr3_nt: TGCGCCAGCAGCTTGACTATGGGTATAGGCTACGAGCAGTACTTC; cdr3_aa: CASSLTMGIGYEQYF
d_call: TRBD2; v_call: TRBV18; j_call: TRBJ2-7; clone_size: .; cdr3_nt: TGTGCCAGCTCACCAACTAGCGGGAGGGAGAACGAGCAGTACTTC; cdr3_aa: CASSPTSGRENEQYF
d_call: .; v_call: TRBV10-2; j_call: TRBJ1-1; clone_size: once; cdr3_nt: TGCGCCAGCAGGGACAGTGAAGCTTTCTTT; cdr3_aa: CASRDSEAFF
d_call: TRBD1; v_call: TRBV30; j_call: TRBJ1-2; clone_size: .; cdr3_nt: TGTGCCTGGAGTCAAGGACAGGGGGCGCTTGGTGGCTACACCTTC; cdr3_aa: CAWSQGQGALGGYTF
d_call: .; v_call: TRBV27; j_call: TRBJ2-1; clone_size: .; cdr3_nt: TGTGCCAGCAGTTTCACCGGGACTTCTTTGGGGAATGAGCAGTTCTTC; cdr3_aa: CASSFTGTSLGNEQFF
d_call: TRBD2; v_call: TRBV28; j_call: TRBJ2-2; clone_size: .; cdr3_nt: TGTGCCAGCAGGCTCCTTTTTGCGGGAGTGCAGGGCACCGGGGAGCTGTTTTTT; cdr3_aa: CASRLLFAGVQGTGELFF
d_call: .; v_call: TRBV19; j_call: TRBJ1-4; clone_size: .; cdr3_nt: TGTGCCAGTAGGGATCGTAATTTACTTGGAGAACTGTTTTTT; cdr3_aa: CASRDRNLLGELFF
d_call: .; v_call: TRBV6-5; j_call: TRBJ2-2; clone_size: .; cdr3_nt: TGTGCCAGCACAGCGTTGTTGGGCACCGGGGAGCTGTTTTTT; cdr3_aa: CASTALLGTGELFF
d_call: .; v_call: TRBV20-1; j_call: TRBJ2-3; clone_size: .; cdr3_nt: TGCAGCGGTAGCGTCACAGATACGCAGTATTTT; cdr3_aa: CSGSVTDTQYF
d_call: .; v_call: TRBV5-6; j_call: TRBJ1-1; clone_size: .; cdr3_nt: TGTGCCAGTCACAGGGTCTTTAACACTGAAGCTTTCTTT; cdr3_aa: CASHRVFNTEAFF
d_call: .; v_call: TRBV12-3/TRBV12-4; j_call: TRBJ2-1; clone_size: .; cdr3_nt: TGTGCCAGCAGCCGAGGGATTTCCGATGAGCAGTTCTTC; cdr3_aa: CASSRGISDEQFF
d_call: TRBD1; v_call: TRBV4-1; j_call: TRBJ2-5; clone_size: .; cdr3_nt: TGCGCCAGCAGCCAAGAAATGACAGGGAAGTGGGAGACCCAGTACTTC; cdr3_aa: CASSQEMTGKWETQYF
d_call: .; v_call: TRBV13; j_call: TRBJ2-5; clone_size: .; cdr3_nt: TGTGCCAGCAGCTCCGCCTTGGACAACCAAGAGACCCAGTACTTC; cdr3_aa: CASSSALDNQETQYF
d_call: .; v_call: TRBV5-5; j_call: TRBJ1-1; clone_size: .; cdr3_nt: TGTGCCAGCAGCTGGGTGGGGGGGACGAGGGTCCCTGAAGCTTTCTTT; cdr3_aa: CASSWVGGTRVPEAFF
d_call: .; v_call: TRBV18; j_call: TRBJ2-5; clone_size: .; cdr3_nt: TGTGCCAGCTCACCTCGACAGATAGAGACCCAGTACTTC; cdr3_aa: CASSPRQIETQYF
d_call: .; v_call: TRBV27; j_call: TRBJ2-2; clone_size: .; cdr3_nt: TGTGCCAGCAGTTTCTCCAGGAACACCGGGGAGCTGTTTTTT; cdr3_aa: CASSFSRNTGELFF
d_call: TRBD1; v_call: TRBV6-2/TRBV6-3; j_call: TRBJ1-1; clone_size: once; cdr3_nt: TGTGCCAGCAGTTCCTACAGGGGCCTCGCTTTCTTT; cdr3_aa: CASSSYRGLAFF
d_call: .; v_call: TRBV18; j_call: TRBJ1-4; clone_size: .; cdr3_nt: TGTGCCAGCTCACCTCAGCGTGCAGAAAAACTGTTTTTT; cdr3_aa: CASSPQRAEKLFF
d_call: TRBD1; v_call: TRBV6-5; j_call: TRBJ2-7; clone_size: .; cdr3_nt: TGTGCCAGCAGTAAACAGGGGTACTACGAGCAGTACTTC; cdr3_aa: CASSKQGYYEQYF
d_call: .; v_call: TRBV6-5; j_call: TRBJ1-3; clone_size: .; cdr3_nt: TGTGCCAGCGGGACTCTAGGTGGAAACACCATATATTTT; cdr3_aa: CASGTLGGNTIYF
d_call: TRBD2; v_call: TRBV5-4; j_call: TRBJ2-1; clone_size: .; cdr3_nt: TGTGCCAGCAGCATTGGGACTAGCGGAGGATACAATGAGCAGTTCTTC; cdr3_aa: CASSIGTSGGYNEQFF
d_call: TRBD1; v_call: TRBV2; j_call: TRBJ2-7; clone_size: .; cdr3_nt: TGTGCCAGCTTAGAACAGGGGGCTGCGGTTTACGAGCAGTACTTC; cdr3_aa: CASLEQGAAVYEQYF
d_call: TRBD2; v_call: TRBV5-1; j_call: TRBJ2-1; clone_size: .; cdr3_nt: TGCGCCAGCAGTTCAGTTTCTAGCGGGAGGGGGGTCATCAATGAGCAGTTCTTC; cdr3_aa: CASSSVSSGRGVINEQFF
d_call: .; v_call: TRBV5-4; j_call: TRBJ1-2; clone_size: .; cdr3_nt: TGTGCCAGCAGCTCCGGGACACCCTATGGCTACACCTTC; cdr3_aa: CASSSGTPYGYTF
d_call: .; v_call: TRBV28; j_call: TRBJ1-5; clone_size: .; cdr3_nt: TGTGCCAGCAGTTTCGTCGGGGGAAATCAGCCCCAGCATTTT; cdr3_aa: CASSFVGGNQPQHF
d_call: .; v_call: TRBV28; j_call: TRBJ2-5; clone_size: .; cdr3_nt: TGTGCCAGCAGTAGTGCGGTTCCCTCACAAGAGACCCAGTACTTC; cdr3_aa: CASSSAVPSQETQYF
d_call: .; v_call: TRBV29-1; j_call: TRBJ2-1; clone_size: .; cdr3_nt: TGCAGCGTGGCGAGAGGGAGTGTCTCCTACAATGAGCAGTTCTTC; cdr3_aa: CSVARGSVSYNEQFF
d_call: TRBD2; v_call: TRBV2; j_call: TRBJ2-1; clone_size: .; cdr3_nt: TGTGCCAGCGATTTCCGACTAGCGGATGAGCAGTTCTTC; cdr3_aa: CASDFRLADEQFF
d_call: TRBD1; v_call: TRBV5-1; j_call: TRBJ1-1; clone_size: .; cdr3_nt: TGCGCCAGCAGCTTTGGGACAGAGGGCACTGAAGCTTTCTTT; cdr3_aa: CASSFGTEGTEAFF
d_call: .; v_call: TRBV5-1; j_call: TRBJ2-3; clone_size: .; cdr3_nt: TGCGCCAGCGCCGGGGCCAGGGGTGATCCGGACATAAACCACGGGACAGATACGCAGTATTTT; cdr3_aa: CASAGARGDPDINHGTDTQYF
d_call: TRBD1; v_call: TRBV19; j_call: TRBJ1-5; clone_size: .; cdr3_nt: TGTGCCAGTAGTACTCAGGGGGTTCAGCCCCAGCATTTT; cdr3_aa: CASSTQGVQPQHF
d_call: .; v_call: TRBV5-6; j_call: TRBJ2-7; clone_size: .; cdr3_nt: TGTGCCAGCAGCCATGGCTTTGAGGTGCCTACCTACGAGCAGTACTTC; cdr3_aa: CASSHGFEVPTYEQYF
d_call: TRBD2; v_call: TRBV28; j_call: TRBJ2-1; clone_size: few; cdr3_nt: TGTGCCAGCACCCTAATAGCGGGAGTATGGGACAATGAGCAGTTCTTC; cdr3_aa: CASTLIAGVWDNEQFF
d_call: .; v_call: TRBV5-1; j_call: TRBJ2-5; clone_size: .; cdr3_nt: TGCGCCAGCAGCTTGCACACAGCAGTACAAGAGACCCAGTACTTC; cdr3_aa: CASSLHTAVQETQYF
d_call: .; v_call: TRBV18; j_call: TRBJ2-7; clone_size: .; cdr3_nt: TGTGCCAGCTCACCACCGCGTAACTCCTACGAGCAGTACTTC; cdr3_aa: CASSPPRNSYEQYF